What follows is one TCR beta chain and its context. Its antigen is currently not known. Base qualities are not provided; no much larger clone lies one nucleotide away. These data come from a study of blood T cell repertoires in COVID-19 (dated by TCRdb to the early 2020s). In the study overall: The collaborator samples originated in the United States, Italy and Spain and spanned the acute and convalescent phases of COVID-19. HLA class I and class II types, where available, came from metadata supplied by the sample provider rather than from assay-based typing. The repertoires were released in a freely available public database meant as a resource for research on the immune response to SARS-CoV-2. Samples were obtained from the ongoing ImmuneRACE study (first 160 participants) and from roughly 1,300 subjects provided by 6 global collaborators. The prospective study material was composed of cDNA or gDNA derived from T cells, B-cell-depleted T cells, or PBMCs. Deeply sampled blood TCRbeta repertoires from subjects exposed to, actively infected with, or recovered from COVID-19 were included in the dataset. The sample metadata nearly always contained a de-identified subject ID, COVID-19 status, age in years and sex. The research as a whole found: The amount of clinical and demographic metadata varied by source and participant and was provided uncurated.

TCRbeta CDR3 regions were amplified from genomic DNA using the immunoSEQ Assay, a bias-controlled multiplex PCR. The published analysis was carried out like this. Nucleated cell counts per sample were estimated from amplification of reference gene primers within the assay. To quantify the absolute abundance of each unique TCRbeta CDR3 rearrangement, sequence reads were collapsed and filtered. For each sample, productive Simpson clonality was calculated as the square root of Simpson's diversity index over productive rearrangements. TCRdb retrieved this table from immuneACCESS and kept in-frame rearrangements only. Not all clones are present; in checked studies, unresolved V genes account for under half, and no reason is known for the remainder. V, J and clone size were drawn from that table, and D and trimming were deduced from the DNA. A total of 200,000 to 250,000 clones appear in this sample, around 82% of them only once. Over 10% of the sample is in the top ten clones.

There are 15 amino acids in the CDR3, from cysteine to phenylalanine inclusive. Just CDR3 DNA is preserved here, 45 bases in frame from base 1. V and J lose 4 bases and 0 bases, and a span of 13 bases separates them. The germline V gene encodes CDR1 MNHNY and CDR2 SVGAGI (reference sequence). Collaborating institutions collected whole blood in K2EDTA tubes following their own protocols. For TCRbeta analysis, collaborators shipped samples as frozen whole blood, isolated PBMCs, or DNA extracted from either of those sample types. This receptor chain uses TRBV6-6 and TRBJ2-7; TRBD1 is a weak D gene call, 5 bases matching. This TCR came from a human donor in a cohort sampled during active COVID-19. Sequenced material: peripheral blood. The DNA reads TGTGCCAGCAGTTTAGACGACAGCCACTCCTACGAGCAGTACTTC. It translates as CASSLDDSHSYEQYF.